Below, 2 T cell receptor beta chains from the same sample are listed, as sequenced in a study of blood T cells in healthy people across ages. The use of a sample-barcoded 5' primer and a J-beta primer mix characterized a second PCR of 7 to 11 cycles. TCRdb ran MiXCR on the 5' RACE reads and lists one entry per CDR3 protein. The data show over 1.5 million distinct CDR3 sequences, roughly 50% seen once. The source material was blood. These receptors all stem from a woman between 40 and 50 years old in good health.

This chain connects TRBV5-5 to TRBJ2-5; D unresolved. The V gene lost 5 bases and the J gene lost 11 bases, with 7 bases spanning the gap. CDR1 and CDR2 from the germline V gene are SGHKS and YYEKEE (reference sequence). This CDR3 contains 9 residues. The CDR3 region has the DNA TGTGCCAGCAGTCAAGAGCAGTACTTC. This gives the protein CASSQEQYF.

The rearrangement uses TRBV3-1 and TRBJ1-6, with D unresolved. V gave up 4 bases and J gave up 6 bases, with 10 bases separating them. The V gene's germline CDR1 is LGHDT and CDR2 YNNKEL (reference sequence). The CDR3 totals 14 residues. The CDR3 sequence: CASSLREVNSPLHF. The DNA for the CDR3 is TGTGCCAGCAGCCTAAGGGAGGTTAATTCACCCCTCCACTTT.